These T cell receptor beta chains were read from a single sample in a study of blood T cells in healthy people across ages. TCRdb reprocessed the 5' RACE reads via MiXCR and lists one record per CDR3 protein. The sample consists of some 1.6 million distinct CDR3 sequences, roughly 30% of them appearing once. Sample: blood. Receptors originate from a woman between 25 and 40 years old in good health. Each CDR3 is given with its conserved first and last residue. Each record gives: D gene, clone size, J gene, V gene, CDR3 DNA, CDR3 protein. The D gene is left open where the match is weak. Clone size appears in some rows only: once, few, many, or a class for an expanded clone.

-	-	TRBJ1-2	TRBV6-1	TGTGCCAGCAGTGAAGACGGGGGCCATGGCTACACCTTC	CASSEDGGHGYTF
TRBD1	few	TRBJ1-1	TRBV6-5	TGTGCCAGCAGTTATAGGTGGGACAGCACTGAAGCTTTCTTT	CASSYRWDSTEAFF
-	-	TRBJ2-5	TRBV20-1	TGCAGTGCTAGAGAAAGGGCTACCAGTTACAATGAGCAGTACTTC	CSARERATSYNEQYF
-	many	TRBJ2-3	TRBV5-1	TGCGCCAGCAGTCGGGGGACAACAGATACGCAGTATTTT	CASSRGTTDTQYF
TRBD2	-	TRBJ2-5	TRBV15	TGTGCCACCAGCAAAACAAGTGGGCTAGCGGGAGAACAAGAGACCCAGTACTTC	CATSKTSGLAGEQETQYF
TRBD1	-	TRBJ1-2	TRBV4-2	TGTGCCAGCAGCCCGGAGGGGGCAGGGGACTTCTATGGCTACACCTTC	CASSPEGAGDFYGYTF
TRBD1	-	TRBJ2-1	TRBV9	TGTGCCAGCAGCGTAGTAGGCAGGGGGACCTACAATGAGCAGTTCTTC	CASSVVGRGTYNEQFF
TRBD1	few	TRBJ2-5	TRBV27	TGTGCCAGCAGTAAGAATCCCGGGACAGGGGAGACCCAGTACTTC	CASSKNPGTGETQYF
-	many	TRBJ2-3	TRBV7-6	TGTGCCAGCAGCGTGGGACGGGCAGATACGCAGTATTTT	CASSVGRADTQYF
-	-	TRBJ1-5	TRBV19	TGTGCCAGTAGTATTTTGGGGACTACGTTCAATCAGCCCCAGCATTTT	CASSILGTTFNQPQHF
-	few	TRBJ1-6	TRBV6-2/TRBV6-3	TGTGCCAGCTCCGGAGGTCAGGCGTATTCACCCCTCCACTTT	CASSGGQAYSPLHF
-	many	TRBJ2-1	TRBV4-1	TGCGCCAGCAGCCAATACCCGCGGGGTTCCTACAATGAGCAGTTCTTC	CASSQYPRGSYNEQFF
-	-	TRBJ2-5	TRBV27	TGTGCCAGTCCAGGCAGAACGGCATCTAAAGAGACCCAGTACTTC	CASPGRTASKETQYF
-	-	TRBJ2-2	TRBV12-3/TRBV12-4	TGTGCCAGCGTGCCAGGGTTGGTCGGGGAGCTGTTTTTT	CASVPGLVGELFF
TRBD2	-	TRBJ2-5	TRBV20-1	TGCAGTGCTAGAAGCCCTAGCGGGGCCCCCCGGGAGACCCAGTACTTC	CSARSPSGAPRETQYF
-	-	TRBJ1-1	TRBV3-1	TGTGCCAGCAGCCAACCGGGCCCAGGGACTGAAGCTTTCTTT	CASSQPGPGTEAFF
-	-	TRBJ2-1	TRBV6-1	TGTGCCAGCAGTGAAGAGGAGGGGGCCGGGTACAATGAGCGGTTCTTC	CASSEEEGAGYNERFF
TRBD2	few	TRBJ2-7	TRBV6-2/TRBV6-3	TGTGCCAGCAGTTACTCTGGTGCGGGAGTTTGGTACTTC	CASSYSGAGVWYF
TRBD2	-	TRBJ2-7	TRBV9	TGTGCCAGCAGCGTTGGGACTAGCGGTTTCTACGAGCAGTACTTC	CASSVGTSGFYEQYF
TRBD1	-	TRBJ2-7	TRBV3-1	TGTGCCAGCAGCCGGGGGACAGGGAATTGGGAGCAGTACTTC	CASSRGTGNWEQYF
-	-	TRBJ2-7	TRBV7-6	TGTGCCAGCAGCCGTCTGTTAGGGGAGAGCTCCTGCGAGCAGTACTTC	CASSRLLGESSCEQYF
-	-	TRBJ2-2	TRBV20-1	TGCAGTGCTAGAGATCTGAGGCGGGCCACGAACACCGGGGAGCTGTTTTTT	CSARDLRRATNTGELFF
TRBD2	-	TRBJ2-7	TRBV10-3	TGTGCCACCTATGACCCGGGACTAGCGGCTACGATGGGCGAGCAGTACTTC	CATYDPGLAATMGEQYF
-	once	TRBJ1-1	TRBV30	TGTGCCTGGAGTGTGCTCCTCCGGGACACTGTGAAGGCTTTCTTT	CAWSVLLRDTVKAFF
-	-	TRBJ1-2	TRBV7-3	TGTGCCAGCAGCTTAATTGGGACGGGTTATGGCTACACCTTC	CASSLIGTGYGYTF
TRBD2	few	TRBJ2-3	TRBV7-2	TGTGCCAGCAGCTCTAGGCTGGTACTAGCGGGGCGCACAGATACGCAGTATTTT	CASSSRLVLAGRTDTQYF
-	many	TRBJ2-1	TRBV3-1	TGTGCCAGCAGCCAAGATGGCGGAGGCTCCTACAATGAGCAGTTCTTC	CASSQDGGGSYNEQFF
-	few	TRBJ2-4	TRBV5-1	TGCGCCAGCAGCCCCGAAACAGGGGGGGGCAAAAACATTCAGTACTTC	CASSPETGGGKNIQYF
TRBD1	-	TRBJ2-6	TRBV28	TGTGCCAGCAGTCCGACAGGGAGCTCTGGGGCCAGCGTCCTGACTTTC	CASSPTGSSGASVLTF
TRBD2	-	TRBJ2-7	TRBV20-1	TGCAGTGCTAGCCGCACTAGCGGGGGCTACGAGCAGTACTTC	CSASRTSGGYEQYF
-	many	TRBJ2-5	TRBV7-3	TGTGCCAGCAGCTCGACCGGGGGCGGAGAGACCCAGTACTTC	CASSSTGGGETQYF
TRBD2	few	TRBJ2-1	TRBV11-2	TGTGCCAGCAGCTTCAGAGCCGGGACTAGCGGCTATAGCTCCTACAATGAGCAGTTCTTC	CASSFRAGTSGYSSYNEQFF
-	-	TRBJ1-5	TRBV10-2	TGCGCCAGCAGTGTGACAGGCCGAAATCAGCCCCAGCATTTT	CASSVTGRNQPQHF
-	-	TRBJ1-5	TRBV19	TGTGCCAGTAGTATAGGAACAGCGGGTAGCAATCAGCCCCAGCATTTT	CASSIGTAGSNQPQHF
-	-	TRBJ1-4	TRBV12-3/TRBV12-4	TGTGCCAGCACCCAAAGGAGGTCCTCCGAAAAACTGTTTTTT	CASTQRRSSEKLFF
TRBD1	-	TRBJ2-7	TRBV6-6	TGTGCCAGCGGGACAACAGGGGGCGAGCAGTACTTC	CASGTTGGEQYF
TRBD2	-	TRBJ2-5	TRBV12-3/TRBV12-4	TGTGCCAGCAGTCCCACGGGACTAGCGGGACATAAAGAGACCCAGTACTTC	CASSPTGLAGHKETQYF
-	few	TRBJ1-5	TRBV6-1	TGTGCCAGCAGCCTCCAATCAGGGGCCAGCAATCAGCCCCAGCATTTT	CASSLQSGASNQPQHF
-	-	TRBJ2-1	TRBV5-6	TGTGCCAGCAGCTTCGGGGGCCATAACAATGAGCAGTTCTTC	CASSFGGHNNEQFF